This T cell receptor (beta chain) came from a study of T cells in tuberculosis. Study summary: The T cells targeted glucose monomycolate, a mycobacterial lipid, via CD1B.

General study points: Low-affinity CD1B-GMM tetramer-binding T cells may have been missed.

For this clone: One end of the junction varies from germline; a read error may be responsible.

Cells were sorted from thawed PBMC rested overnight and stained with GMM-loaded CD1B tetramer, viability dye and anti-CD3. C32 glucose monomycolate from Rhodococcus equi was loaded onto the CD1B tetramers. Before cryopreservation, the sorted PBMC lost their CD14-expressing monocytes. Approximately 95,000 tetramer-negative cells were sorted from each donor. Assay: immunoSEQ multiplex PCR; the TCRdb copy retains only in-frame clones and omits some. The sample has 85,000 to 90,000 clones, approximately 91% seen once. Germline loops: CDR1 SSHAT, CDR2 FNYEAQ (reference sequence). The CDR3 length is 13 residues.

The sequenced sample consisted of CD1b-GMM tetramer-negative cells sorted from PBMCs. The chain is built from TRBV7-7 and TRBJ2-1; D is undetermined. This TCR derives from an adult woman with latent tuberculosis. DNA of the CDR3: TGTGCTAGCAGCTTATACGCTACCAATGAGCAGTTCTTC. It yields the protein CASSLYATNEQFF.